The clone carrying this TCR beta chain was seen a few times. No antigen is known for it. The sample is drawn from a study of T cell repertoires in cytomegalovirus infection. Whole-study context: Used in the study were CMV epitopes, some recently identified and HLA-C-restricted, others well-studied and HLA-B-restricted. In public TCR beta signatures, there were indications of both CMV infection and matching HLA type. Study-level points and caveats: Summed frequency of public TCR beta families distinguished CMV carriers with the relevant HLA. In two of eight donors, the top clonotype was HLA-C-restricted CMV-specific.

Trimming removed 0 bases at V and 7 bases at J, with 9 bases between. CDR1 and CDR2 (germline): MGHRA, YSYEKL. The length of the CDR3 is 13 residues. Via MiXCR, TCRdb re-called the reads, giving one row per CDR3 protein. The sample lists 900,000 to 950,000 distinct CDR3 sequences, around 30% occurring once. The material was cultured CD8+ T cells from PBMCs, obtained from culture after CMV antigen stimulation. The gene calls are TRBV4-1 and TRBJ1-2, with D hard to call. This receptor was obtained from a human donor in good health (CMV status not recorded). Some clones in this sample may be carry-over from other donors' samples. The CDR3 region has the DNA TGCGCCAGCAGCCAAGAAGGATCCGGTGGCTACACCTTC. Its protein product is CASSQEGSGGYTF.